A selection of T cell receptor beta chains follows, all from one sample in a study of T cells after yellow fever vaccination. From the 5' RACE reads, TCRdb called clonotypes with MiXCR, one entry per CDR3 protein. The data contain under 350,000 distinct CDR3 sequences, about 4% of them singletons. This sample comprised PBMCs, obtained 5 days after the yellow fever booster vaccination. All receptors derive from a man aged 18 to 29 who received the YFV17D yellow fever vaccine. The conserved cysteine and the conserved F or W are not part of the CDR3 here.

cdr3_aa | v_call
ASSRDRRTGELF | TRBV19
ASQTGDYSNQPQH | TRBV28
ASSFRWTGMNTEAF | TRBV7-2
ASSYSIYTEAF | TRBV6-5
ASSESGYQETQY | TRBV12-3/TRBV12-4
ASRFGNTEAF | TRBV6-2/TRBV6-3
ASSSFAGDGSSYNEQF | TRBV5-1
ASSLPDSIEQY | TRBV7-6
ASSDGTSVHNQQF | TRBV6-4
ASSPPRGWMPQH | TRBV28
ASSPRQGSEWEAF | TRBV5-1
SARQYYEQY | TRBV20-1
ASSYLTRRETQY | TRBV6-2/TRBV6-3
ASSQTTGQRVHEQY | TRBV12-3/TRBV12-4
ASRGLAVFTDTQY | TRBV28
ASSQDSRGLGELF | TRBV4-1
ASKSGLAGQETQY | TRBV7-2
ASSGRGPNEQF | TRBV9
ASSPDREGGYT | TRBV7-3
ASSDQGSDTQY | TRBV5-1
ASNREGTEAF | TRBV6-5
SAQDRGFGYT | TRBV20-1
ASSQDGGTAWEQY | TRBV4-2
ASSLGNSGGDTQY | TRBV13
ASSLSFGEQF | TRBV11-2
ASRLNGYGNTIY | TRBV5-1
ASSLSPGTSGGYQETQY | TRBV5-6